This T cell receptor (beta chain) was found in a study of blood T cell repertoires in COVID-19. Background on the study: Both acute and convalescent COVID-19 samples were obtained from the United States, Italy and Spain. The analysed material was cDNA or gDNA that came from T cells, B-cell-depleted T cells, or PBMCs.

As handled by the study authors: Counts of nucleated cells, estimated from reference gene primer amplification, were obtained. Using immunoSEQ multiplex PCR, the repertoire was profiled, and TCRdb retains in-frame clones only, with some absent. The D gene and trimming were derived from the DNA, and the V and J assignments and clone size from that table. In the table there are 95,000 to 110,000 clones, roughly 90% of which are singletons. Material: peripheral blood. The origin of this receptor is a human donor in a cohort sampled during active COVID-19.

The CDR3 loop reads CASTGTGTYEQYF. In DNA, the CDR3 is TGTGCCAGTACCGGGACAGGGACCTACGAGCAGTACTTC. The V call is TRBV3-1 (or the pseudogene TRBV3-2), the J call TRBJ2-7; 9 bases are shared with TRBD1. After removal of 9 bases from V and 2 bases from J, the junction contained 5 bases not matched to a gene. Per the germline V gene, CDR1 is LGHDT and CDR2 is YNNKEL (reference sequence). The CDR3 runs 13 residues.